Listed here is a single TCR beta chain. TCRdb's table, derived via immunoSEQ multiplex PCR, lists solely in-frame clones and lacks some. The sample contains 150,000 to 200,000 clones, around four fifths of which appear only once. This sample was taken from a study of blood T cell repertoires in COVID-19. Overall study: Sources were T cells, B-cell-depleted T cells, or PBMCs; the material itself was cDNA or gDNA.

CDR1 MDHEN and CDR2 SYDVKM come from the germline V gene. Trimming removed 3 bases from V and 1 base from J, with 6 bases in between. The CDR3 consists of 14 residues. Study members were between roughly 18 and 100 years old and lived in over 20 US regions. This clonotype was sampled from a woman in her fifties or sixties who had recovered from COVID-19. The V call is TRBV28, the J call TRBJ2-2; D remains unclear. The sample comprised PBMCs or T cells enriched from blood (not recorded which). The CDR3 sequence is CASSLAENTGELFF. The CDR3 DNA reads as TGTGCCAGCAGTTTGGCCGAGAACACCGGGGAGCTGTTTTTT.